Listed below are T cell receptor beta chains from one sample, sequenced in a study of shared clonotypes between healthy human individuals. Clones were sequenced by immunoSEQ multiplex PCR, and TCRdb holds only the in-frame ones, with some missing. The repertoire consists of over 950,000 clones, with approximately 77% occurring once and the leading ten covering 0.89%. The material sequenced was memory CD4+ T cells from PBMCs. All receptors derive from a man between 18 and 29 years old in good health. Some clones in this sample may be carry-over from other donors' samples. CDR3s include the opening cysteine and the closing phenylalanine or tryptophan. The order of the fields is clone size, J gene, D gene, V gene, CDR3 DNA, CDR3 protein. The D gene is left open where the match is weak. Some rows mark clone size as missing; the rest say once, few, many or name a class of expanded clone.

size: .; J: TRBJ1-2; D: TRBD1; V: TRBV7-9; DNA: TGTGCCAGCAGCTTTGACAGGGGGAAGTATGGCTACACCTTC; CDR3: CASSFDRGKYGYTF
size: .; J: TRBJ2-5; D: .; V: TRBV10-3; DNA: TGTGCCATCAGTGAGTCCAGGGGCAGAGACCAAGAGACCCAGTACTTC; CDR3: CAISESRGRDQETQYF
size: once; J: TRBJ2-2; D: .; V: TRBV7-3; DNA: TGTGCCAGCAGCTACACCCGGGGCACCGGGGAGCTGTTTTTT; CDR3: CASSYTRGTGELFF
size: once; J: TRBJ2-4; D: TRBD1; V: TRBV28; DNA: TGTGCCAGCAGATCCGGGACAGTTATAGCCAAAAACATTCAGTACTTC; CDR3: CASRSGTVIAKNIQYF
size: .; J: TRBJ2-5; D: .; V: TRBV28; DNA: TGTGCCAGCAGTTTATCGTCCCAGGGTCAAGAGACCCAGTACTTC; CDR3: CASSLSSQGQETQYF
size: once; J: TRBJ2-5; D: .; V: TRBV6-5; DNA: TGTGCCAGCAGTTCGAATTTCGTCCCGGTCGAGACCCAGTACTTC; CDR3: CASSSNFVPVETQYF
size: .; J: TRBJ2-1; D: .; V: TRBV11-2; DNA: TGTGCCAGCAGCTTCTCCACCTACAATGAGCAGTTCTTC; CDR3: CASSFSTYNEQFF
size: once; J: TRBJ2-1; D: .; V: TRBV28; DNA: TGTGCCAGCAGTCCCCCCGCCGGGTCCTCCTACAATGAGCAGTTCTTC; CDR3: CASSPPAGSSYNEQFF
size: few; J: TRBJ2-5; D: TRBD1; V: TRBV29-1; DNA: TGCAGCGTGGTACAGGGGCCCCAAGAGACCCAGTACTTC; CDR3: CSVVQGPQETQYF
size: .; J: TRBJ1-5; D: TRBD1; V: TRBV28; DNA: TGTGCCAGCAGTTTATTCTCCGGGACAGTCCGCCCCCAGCATTTT; CDR3: CASSLFSGTVRPQHF
size: .; J: TRBJ2-7; D: .; V: TRBV28; DNA: TGTGCCAGCAGTGTTATGGCGAGCTCCTACGAGCAGTACTTC; CDR3: CASSVMASSYEQYF
size: few; J: TRBJ2-1; D: TRBD1; V: TRBV12-5; DNA: TGTGCTAGTGGTTTGGTAACAGGGGGCGGGAGCAATGAGCAGTTCTTC; CDR3: CASGLVTGGGSNEQFF
size: few; J: TRBJ2-2; D: .; V: TRBV5-5; DNA: TGTGCCAGCAGCTTGGGCGGAGGCGCGAACACCGGGGAGCTGTTTTTT; CDR3: CASSLGGGANTGELFF
size: .; J: TRBJ2-1; D: TRBD2; V: TRBV5-4; DNA: TGTGCCAGCAGCCCGGGAGGAAAGGGACTCTCAGTAACAGAGCAGTTCTTC; CDR3: CASSPGGKGLSVTEQFF
size: few; J: TRBJ2-1; D: .; V: TRBV4-2; DNA: TGTGCCAGCAGCCAAGTGGGGGAAGAGCAGTTCTTC; CDR3: CASSQVGEEQFF
size: .; J: TRBJ1-5; D: .; V: TRBV28; DNA: TGTGCCAGCAGTAACTCCGGGACAAATCAGCCCCAGCATTTT; CDR3: CASSNSGTNQPQHF
size: .; J: TRBJ2-2; D: TRBD1; V: TRBV5-1; DNA: TGCGCCAGCAGCCCGGGACAGGGGACCGGGGAGCTGTTTTTT; CDR3: CASSPGQGTGELFF
size: .; J: TRBJ1-3; D: .; V: TRBV7-6; DNA: TGTGCCAGCAGCTTAGGGGGGGGGCTCTCTGGAAACACCATATATTTT; CDR3: CASSLGGGLSGNTIYF
size: .; J: TRBJ1-3; D: .; V: TRBV5-1; DNA: TGCGCCAGCAGCGGGGACATTGGAAACACCATATATTTT; CDR3: CASSGDIGNTIYF
size: .; J: TRBJ2-7; D: TRBD1; V: TRBV27; DNA: TGTGCCAGCAGTCCAAGGGGGCAAAGCTCCTACGAGCAGTACTTC; CDR3: CASSPRGQSSYEQYF
size: .; J: TRBJ2-5; D: .; V: TRBV28; DNA: TGTGCCAGCAGCCGAGGACAGATACCTGGGGAGACCCAGTACTTC; CDR3: CASSRGQIPGETQYF
size: .; J: TRBJ1-2; D: .; V: TRBV7-9; DNA: TGTGCCAGCAGCCTACAGGGAAACTATGGCTACACCTTC; CDR3: CASSLQGNYGYTF
size: .; J: TRBJ2-7; D: .; V: TRBV30; DNA: TGTGCCTGGAGTGGGAGTAAGGGCTCCTACGAGCAGTACTTC; CDR3: CAWSGSKGSYEQYF
size: .; J: TRBJ2-5; D: TRBD2; V: TRBV5-4; DNA: TGTGCCAGCAGCTCAGTAGCGGGACTCCAAGAGACCCAGTACTTC; CDR3: CASSSVAGLQETQYF
size: .; J: TRBJ2-3; D: .; V: TRBV7-9; DNA: TGTGCCAGCTCGAGACAGTCTGCCAGTACAGATACGCAGTATTTT; CDR3: CASSRQSASTDTQYF
size: .; J: TRBJ1-1; D: .; V: TRBV2; DNA: TGTGCCAGCAGTGAAAAGGGTCAGGGACAAACTGAAGCTTTCTTT; CDR3: CASSEKGQGQTEAFF
size: .; J: TRBJ1-3; D: .; V: TRBV9; DNA: TGTGCCAGCAGCCCAATGGACGGACTCCGCTCTGGAAACACCATATATTTT; CDR3: CASSPMDGLRSGNTIYF
size: .; J: TRBJ1-2; D: TRBD1; V: TRBV10-3; DNA: TGTGCCATCAGTGATAGGGTCGAGGACAGGCTAAACTATGGCTACACCTTC; CDR3: CAISDRVEDRLNYGYTF
size: .; J: TRBJ2-7; D: .; V: TRBV28; DNA: TGTGCCAGCAGTCGTCCGGGGATCGACGAGCAGTACTTC; CDR3: CASSRPGIDEQYF
size: .; J: TRBJ2-7; D: .; V: TRBV6-5; DNA: TGTGCCAGCGCAGGGCGGGCCTACGAGCAGTACTTC; CDR3: CASAGRAYEQYF
size: .; J: TRBJ1-2; D: TRBD1; V: TRBV27; DNA: TGTGCCAGCAGCTCAGGGGGTGGCTACACCTTC; CDR3: CASSSGGGYTF
size: .; J: TRBJ2-7; D: TRBD2; V: TRBV27; DNA: TGTGCCAGCAGACACACTAGCGTCCCCTACGAGCAGTACTTC; CDR3: CASRHTSVPYEQYF
size: many; J: TRBJ2-7; D: TRBD1; V: TRBV28; DNA: TGTGCCAGCAGTTTACCCGGGACAGGGGGCTACGGAACCCCCTACGAGCAGTACTTC; CDR3: CASSLPGTGGYGTPYEQYF